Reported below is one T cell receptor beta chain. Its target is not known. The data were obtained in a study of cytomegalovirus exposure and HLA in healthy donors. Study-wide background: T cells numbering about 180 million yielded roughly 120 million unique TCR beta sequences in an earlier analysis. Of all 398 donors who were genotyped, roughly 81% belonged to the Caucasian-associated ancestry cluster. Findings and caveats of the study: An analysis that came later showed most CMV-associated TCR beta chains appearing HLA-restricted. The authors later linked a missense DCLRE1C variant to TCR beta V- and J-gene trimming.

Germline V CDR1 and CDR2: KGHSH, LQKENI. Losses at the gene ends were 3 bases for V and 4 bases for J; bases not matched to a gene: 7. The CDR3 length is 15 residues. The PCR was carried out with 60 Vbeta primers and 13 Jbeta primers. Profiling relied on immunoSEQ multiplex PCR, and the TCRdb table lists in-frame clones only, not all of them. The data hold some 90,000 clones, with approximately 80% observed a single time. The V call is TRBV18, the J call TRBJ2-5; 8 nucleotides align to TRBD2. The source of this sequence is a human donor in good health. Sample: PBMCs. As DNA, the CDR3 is TGTGCCAGCTCACCGCAGGCGGGAGGAGTAGAGACCCAGTACTTC. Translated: CASSPQAGGVETQYF.